Sequencing of this T cell receptor beta chain was carried out in a study of control samples from healthy donors and cancer patients. CDR1 is MNHNS, CDR2 SASEGT, per germline. V lost 1 base and J 1 base, leaving 12 bases between the germline ends. CDR3 length: 16 residues. Assay: immunoSEQ multiplex PCR; the TCRdb copy retains only in-frame clones and omits some. Here the sample spans some 140,000 clones, more than 85% being singletons. The J gene is TRBJ2-3, the V gene TRBV6-1; D gene uncertain. The clonotype comes from a woman aged 25 to 45 in good health. Sample: blood. The CDR3 region is CASSEGWLPGTDTQYF. Written as DNA, the CDR3 is TGTGCCAGCAGTGAAGGTTGGCTCCCGGGCACAGATACGCAGTATTTT.